The source of this TCR beta chain is a study of shared clonotypes between healthy human individuals. Points on this clone: Antigen unknown.

Adult donors, all healthy and HIV-negative, had no recent acute infections or vaccinations. Researchers partitioned CD4+ cells into CD45RA+ naive and CD45RA-negative memory subsets. Clones were sequenced by immunoSEQ multiplex PCR, and TCRdb holds only the in-frame ones, with some missing. The sample gives over 2 million clones, around 93% of which show up once; around 0.38% is in the top ten. Findings of the study overall: Relative to clonotypes present in all four donors, those not shared had lower generation probabilities. Generally, estimated richness proved larger in naive subsets than it did in memory subsets.

With 0 bases removed from V and 2 bases from J, the gap between germline ends came to 9 bases. The CDR3 spans 14 residues. CDR1 and CDR2 (germline): SGHNT, YYREEE (reference sequence). The chain employs TRBV5-4 and TRBJ2-7; D gene ambiguous. The sequence was collected from a young man in good health. Some clones in this sample may be carry-over from other donors' samples. The sample was naive CD4+ T cells from PBMCs. Documented subset: CD45RA+ positively selected. DNA for the CDR3: TGTGCCAGCAGCTTGGGCCGGCCCGCCTACGAGCAGTACTTC. The encoded protein is CASSLGRPAYEQYF. The variable domain in full, completed from reference TRBV5-4 and TRBJ2-7, reads ETGVTQSPTHLIKTRGQQVTLRCSSQSGHNTVSWYQQALGQGPQFIFQYYREEENGRGNFPPRFSGLQFPNYSSELNVNALELDDSALYLCASSLGRPAYEQYFGPGTRLTVT.